This T cell receptor (beta chain) was recorded in a study of T-cell reconstitution after alpha-beta-depleted transplantation in children. Study observations and caveats: About two months after transplant, alpha-beta T cells reportedly came from several hundred expanded graft clones. Some patients owed their high day-60 TCRbeta diversity to surviving recipient T cells and thymic progenitors. T-cell numbers and diversity, one year after transplant, stemmed largely from T cells that were newly produced.

The library targeted TCRbeta and was prepared with unique molecular identifiers. TCRdb recomputed calls from the PCR reads with MiXCR, one row per CDR3 protein. Of 250,000 to 300,000 distinct CDR3 sequences detected, 11% appear once; the ten largest clones hold roughly a quarter. The CDR3 covers 12 residues. Germline V gene data show CDR1 as MNHEY and CDR2 as SMNVEV (reference sequence). On this clonotype itself: Its specificity is not known. A much larger clonotype is one base distant, so this may be a read error.

Sequenced here: peripheral blood, sampled 180 days after TCRalphabeta/CD19-depleted stem cell transplant. This clonotype originated in a male patient aged 2 to 10 who had a stem cell transplant for chronic granulomatous disease, so the T cells may come from the graft donor. V usage is TRBV27 and J usage is TRBJ1-1; 9 bases are shared with TRBD1. CDR3 sequence reads: CATSSWTGETFF. The CDR3 coding sequence is TGTGCCACCAGTTCCTGGACAGGGGAAACTTTCTTT.